The 31 T cell receptor delta chains below come from one sample, sequenced in a study of gamma-delta T cells after stem cell transplantation. TCRdb reanalysed the RT-PCR reads via CATT. The sample has roughly 1,500 delta-chain clones, 2.2% seen once. Sequenced input: gamma-delta T cells. The receptors were sampled from a human donor. It is not recorded whose cells these are; they may come from a transplant donor.

To note about this clone: TCRdb records a much larger clone's protein for this DNA, with a difference at residue 3 that likely arises from a read error; the protein given is the translation of the DNA. The chain recombines TRDV1 with TRDJ1, with 10 bases matching TRDD3. The CDR3 loop spans 22 amino acids. The V gene's germline CDR1 is TSWWSYY and CDR2 QGS. As DNA, the CDR3 is TGTGCTCCTGGGGAAAGGGCGGAGCCTACTCGTACTGGGGGATTGTACACCGATAAACTCATCTTT. Protein sequence: CAPGERAEPTRTGGLYTDKLIF.

This clone was found a few times. A single base is all that separates this from a far larger clone, so a read error is likely. The same CDR3 can be traced to other DNA sequences in this sample. This chain uses TRDV3 with TRDJ1; TRDD2 might be the D (5 bases). Trimming shortened V by 3 bases and J by 0 bases, and 23 bases separated the two germline ends. Germline-derived CDR1 and CDR2 are TVYSNPD and GDNSRS (reference sequence). The CDR3 extends over 17 amino acids. CDR3 DNA sequence: TGTGCCTTCTTACTTCCCGCTGGAGGATTGTACACCGATAAACTCATCTTT. Protein product: CAFLLPAGGLYTDKLIF.

This clone came up a few times. This DNA translates differently at residue 6 from the TCRdb protein, which is that of a much larger clone; a read error is likely, and the protein shown is the DNA's own translation. The rearrangement links TRDV3 to TRDJ1; unclear D gene. The germline V and J ends were trimmed by 2 bases and 0 bases, with 16 bases remaining between them. This CDR3 region has 15 residues. Germline CDR1 TVYSNPD, CDR2 GDNSRS (reference sequence). The CDR3 bases are TGTGCCTTTCCGTGGAGAATTACGTACACCGATAAACTCATCTTT. Translated: CAFPWRITYTDKLIF.

About this clone: Given a much more abundant clone one base away, this may be a read error. The J gene is TRDJ1, the V gene TRDV1, with 12 bases matching TRDD3. The germline CDR1 and CDR2 sequences are TSWWSYY and QGS. There are 22 residues in the CDR3. Germline trimming cut 2 bases from V and 5 bases from J; bases unmatched to any gene: 24. As DNA, the CDR3 is TGTGCTCTTGGGGAAGGAGCCTTCCCTACCTTTATACTGGGGGATACTAGTGATAAACTCATCTTT. It encodes CALGEGAFPTFILGDTSDKLIF.

This clone was seen a handful of times. With a far larger clone one base away, a read error is the likely cause. This CDR3 is also generated by other DNA sequences in the sample. The CDR3 reads CALGELGISYWGIPLYTDKLIF. The CDR3 nucleotides are TGTGCTCTTGGGGAACTGGGGATATCGTACTGGGGGATACCGCTGTACACCGATAAACTCATCTTT. This sequence joins TRDV1 and TRDJ1; 12 nucleotides agree with TRDD3. J was trimmed by 0 bases and V by 0 bases; bases with no gene match: 17. The CDR3 runs 22 residues. CDR1 and CDR2 (germline): TSWWSYY, QGS.

Sample share makes this clone medium-sized. This rearrangement joins TRDV3 to TRDJ1; tentative D call: TRDD3 (6 bases). Germline V CDR1 and CDR2: TVYSNPD, GDNSRS (reference sequence). Trimming cost V 1 base and J 3 bases, with 30 bases left between them. This CDR3 comprises 19 residues. CDR3 sequence: CAFNYVRYGDPPEADKLIF. DNA of the CDR3: TGTGCCTTTAACTACGTGAGATACGGGGATCCTCCTGAGGCCGATAAACTCATCTTT.

A note on this clone: The germline gene is not matched at one end of the junction; a read error may be the cause. V usage is TRDV3 and J usage is TRDJ1; 9 bases align to TRDD3. Germline lookup yields CDR1 TVYSNPD and CDR2 GDNSRS (reference sequence). The CDR3 length is 14 residues. The CDR3 sequence: CAFSLGGYHDKLIF. The CDR3 coding sequence is TGTGCCTTTTCTCTCGGGGGATACCACGATAAGCTCATCTTT.

The J gene is TRDJ1, the V gene TRDV1, with 13 bases lining up with TRDD3. CDR1 is TSWWSYY and CDR2 is QGS in the germline V gene. This CDR3 has 22 amino acids. The trim removed 3 bases at V and 1 base at J, leaving 20 bases unmatched. The CDR3 sequence: CALGDRLLTSDWGIRGTDKLIF. In DNA form, the CDR3 reads TGTGCTCTTGGGGATCGACTTCTCACCTCGGACTGGGGGATACGCGGCACCGATAAACTCATCTTT.

Concerning this clone: A much larger clone sits a single nucleotide away, making a read error possible. V and J are TRDV1 and TRDJ1, with 12 bases aligning to TRDD3. The CDR3 contains 28 residues. Unmatched junction bases numbered 38, after V lost 0 bases and J lost 3 bases. Germline CDR1 TSWWSYY, CDR2 QGS. CDR3 sequence: CALGELFDGAFPNSNLLGDTPSSDKLIF. The CDR3 nucleotides read TGTGCTCTTGGGGAACTATTTGATGGAGCCTTCCCAAACTCAAACCTACTGGGGGATACACCTTCTTCCGATAAACTCATCTTT.

This clone was detected only a few times. This is likely an artifact of a read error, given a far larger clone one base away. Other DNA sequences in this specimen translate into the identical CDR3. This sequence joins TRDV2 and TRDJ1; unclear D gene. Germline-derived CDR1 and CDR2 are GEAIGNYY and EKD. The CDR3 is made up of 12 amino acids. CDR3 loop: CACDTALDKLIF. For the CDR3, the DNA is TGCGCCTGTGACACCGCCCTCGATAAACTCATCTTT.

This clone turned up a few times. This DNA translates differently at residue 11 from the TCRdb protein, which is that of a much larger clone; a read error is likely, and the protein shown is the DNA's own translation. This chain uses TRDV2 with TRDJ1; TRDD3 aligns across 7 bases. Germline values: CDR1 GEAIGNYY, CDR2 EKD. The CDR3 loop spans 15 amino acids. The CDR3 here is CACDTVGEVTNKLIF. CDR3 sequence (DNA): TGTGCCTGTGACACCGTGGGGGAAGTCACCAATAAACTCATCTTT.

This clone ranks as medium-sized (0.01 to 0.1%). The DNA for the CDR3 is TGTGCTCTTGGGGAACTGGTCCTGGCCTACAGGGCTGGGTACACCGATAAACTCATCTTT. The encoded protein is CALGELVLAYRAGYTDKLIF. The chain employs TRDV1 and TRDJ1, with D perhaps being TRDD2 or TRDD3 (5 bases each). Trimming removed 0 bases from V and 0 bases from J, with 23 bases in between. The germline gives CDR1 TSWWSYY, CDR2 QGS. The CDR3 contains 20 residues.

This clone rates as medium-sized (0.01 to 0.1%). V and J are TRDV1 and TRDJ1, with TRDD3 matching 10 bases. Germline assignment: CDR1 TSWWSYY and CDR2 QGS. This CDR3 is built from 23 residues. With V trimmed by 1 base and J by 1 base, 24 bases remained unmatched. Here the CDR3 reads CALGERGFLRVEYWGIRTDKLIF. Here the CDR3 DNA reads TGTGCTCTTGGGGAACGGGGGTTCCTACGGGTGGAATACTGGGGGATTCGCACCGATAAACTCATCTTT.

About this clone: This likely traces to a read error, being one base from a far larger clone. The sample contains more than one DNA sequence encoding this CDR3. The genes are TRAV29/DV5 and TRDJ1; 8 bases match TRDD3. Per the germline V gene, CDR1 is NSMFDY and CDR2 is ISSIKDK. The CDR3 is 17 residues long. Written as DNA, the CDR3 is TGTGCAGCACTCTCCTGGGGGAGAGTAAAGTACACCGACAAACTCATCTTT. It specifies CAALSWGRVKYTDKLIF.

Note on this clone: With only one base between it and a far larger clone, this is likely a read error. The chain has TRDV2 and TRDJ1, with TRDD3 identical over 12 bases. There are 16 residues in the CDR3. V shed 4 bases, J shed 0 bases, and the junction held 5 bases outside the gene matches. CDR1 and CDR2 from the germline V gene are GEAIGNYY and EKD. The CDR3 protein is CACERLGDTHTDKLIF. The DNA for the CDR3 is TGTGCCTGTGAAAGACTGGGGGATACCCACACCGATAAACTCATCTTT.

This clone showed up just a few times. A far larger clone is off by one base, so a read error is likely. At the DNA level, this CDR3 is encoded by other sequences in the same sample as well. The chain is built from TRDV1 and TRDJ1; 12 bases match TRDD3. Germline V gene sequence: CDR1 TSWWSYY, CDR2 QGS. This CDR3 is built from 22 residues. CDR3: CALGELGISYWGIPLYTDKLIF. CDR3 bases: TGTGCCCTTGGGGAACTAGGGATATCGTACTGGGGGATACCGCTGTACACCGATAAACTCATCTTT.

This clone ranks as large. Other DNA sequences of this sample code for an identical CDR3. V and J are TRDV2 and TRDJ1; 10 positions match TRDD3. V dropped 1 base and J dropped 0; count of bases not matched to a gene: 7. The CDR3 has 17 amino acids. Germline CDR1 is GEAIGNYY and CDR2 is EKD. CDR3 sequence reads: CACDTVMGDTYTDKLIF. The CDR3 bases are TGTGCCTGTGACACGGTGATGGGGGATACTTACACCGATAAACTCATCTTT.

This clone was detected only a few times. A far larger clone differs by one base, so this is likely a read error. The genes are TRDV2 and TRDJ1, with D possibly matching TRDD2 (5 bases). V was clipped by 3 bases and J by 10 bases, with 26 bases between them. There are 16 residues in the CDR3. The germline V gene has CDR1 GEAIGNYY and CDR2 EKD. Here the CDR3 reads CACDAAEPSFPRGLIF. DNA of the CDR3: TGTGCCTGTGACGCCGCGGAGCCTTCGTTCCCTCGTGGACTCATCTTT.

This clone was observed a few times. This DNA's translation and the protein TCRdb lists, from a much larger clone, do not match at residue 12, likely due to a read error; the protein shown is translated from the DNA. The V call is TRDV2, the J call TRDJ1; D perhaps matches TRDD3 (6 bases). The CDR3 totals 14 residues. Germline V gene data show CDR1 as GEAIGNYY and CDR2 as EKD. The chain's CDR3 is CACDQGELNDKPIF. CDR3 DNA sequence: TGTGCCTGTGACCAGGGGGAGCTTAACGATAAACCCATCTTT.

Concerning this clone itself: This could be a read error, since a much larger clone is one nucleotide away. Other nucleotide sequences from this sample produce the same CDR3. This rearrangement joins TRAV29/DV5 to TRDJ2, with TRDD3 matching over 11 bases. The CDR3 contains 22 residues. The V and J ends lost 1 base and 2 bases, in that order; junction bases with no gene match: 22. Germline assignment: CDR1 NSMFDY and CDR2 ISSIKDK. The CDR3 reads CAASPDLGAHWGIRPLTAQLFF. In DNA, the CDR3 is TGTGCAGCAAGCCCCGACCTTGGGGCCCATTGGGGGATACGTCCCTTGACAGCACAACTCTTCTTT.

This clone qualifies as medium-sized. Other nucleotide sequences from this sample produce the same CDR3. The rearrangement links TRDV2 to TRDJ1; a possible D gene is TRDD3 (5 bases). Deletions cut 0 bases from V and 0 bases from J, with 34 bases between. This CDR3 has 23 residues. CDR1 and CDR2 (germline): GEAIGNYY, EKD. DNA for the CDR3: TGTGCCTGTGACACCGTAACTGGCCAATTCCCCAACCTTGGGGACGACTACACCGATAAACTCATCTTT. Translating gives CACDTVTGQFPNLGDDYTDKLIF.

Comment on this clone: Translating this DNA gives a protein that differs at residue 10 from the TCRdb one, which belongs to a much larger clone; a read error is likely, and the protein shown is this translation. This sample includes further DNA sequences coding for the same CDR3. CDR3 amino acids: CACDTVMGDSYTDKLIF. The CDR3 region has the DNA TGTGCCTGTGACACGGTGATGGGGGATTCTTACACCGATAAACTCATCTTT. V gene TRDV2 combines with J gene TRDJ1; TRDD3 agrees at 8 bases. CDR3 length: 17 amino acids. Trimming took 1 base from V and 0 from J; bases not matched to a gene: 9. CDR1 is GEAIGNYY and CDR2 is EKD in the germline V gene.

A note on this clone: The protein in TCRdb stems from a much larger clone and differs at residue 17 from this DNA's translation, likely a read error; here the protein is translated from the DNA. The CDR3 spells CALGERLDSPFMYWGIGDTDKLIF. For the CDR3, the DNA is TGTGCTCTTGGGGAAAGGCTAGATTCCCCGTTTATGTACTGGGGGATAGGCGACACCGATAAACTCATCTTT. The chain links TRDV1 to TRDJ1; 11 nucleotides match TRDD3. CDR3 length: 24 amino acids. Looked up from germline, CDR1 is TSWWSYY and CDR2 is QGS. With 2 bases clipped from V and 0 bases from J, the junction kept 26 bases outside the gene matches.

Within the sample, this clone is medium-sized. The chain recombines TRDV1 with TRDJ1; 7 nucleotides line up with TRDD3. The CDR3 extends over 24 amino acids. Germline V gene data show CDR1 as TSWWSYY and CDR2 as QGS. Trimming cost V 0 bases and J 1 base; bases outside gene matches: 29. As DNA, the CDR3 is TGTGCTCTTGGGGAACTTCCTCTCAATACGATACTGGGGTCGGACGGGGGAGGCACCGATAAACTCATCTTT. Protein sequence: CALGELPLNTILGSDGGGTDKLIF.

This clone was seen a handful of times. A far bigger clonotype differs at one base, so this is likely a read error. The identical CDR3 is also encoded by other nucleotide sequences in the sample. CDR3 DNA sequence: TGTGCAGCAAGCACTGAGACCGGCTGGGGGATACGCAGGGGCATCGATAAGCTCATCTTT. Its translation is CAASTETGWGIRRGIDKLIF. The rearrangement uses TRAV29/DV5 and TRDJ1; 12 bases are shared with TRDD3. This CDR3 has 20 residues. Looked up from germline, CDR1 is NSMFDY and CDR2 is ISSIKDK.

This clone was recorded a few times. Given a far larger clone just one base away, this is likely a sequencing read error. This sample also contains other DNA sequences that code for the same CDR3. The J gene is TRDJ1, the V gene TRDV1; the match to TRDD3 covers 13 bases. Germline CDR1 reads TSWWSYY; CDR2 reads QGS. This CDR3 is 23 amino acids long. Germline trimming cut 5 bases from V and 1 base from J; bases unmatched to any gene: 25. DNA of the CDR3: TGTGCTCTTGGGCCCCGATTCCCCCTAACTCAATACTGGGGGATACGCTCCACCGATAAACTCATCTTT. Its translation is CALGPRFPLTQYWGIRSTDKLIF.

This clone was seen only a few times. The mismatch at residue 13 between this DNA's translation and the TCRdb protein of a much larger clone likely reflects a read error; the protein shown is translated from the DNA. CDR3 sequence reads: CACDTDDLLGDTEYTDKLIF. DNA for the CDR3: TGTGCCTGTGACACCGACGACCTACTGGGGGATACGGAGTACACCGATAAACTCATCTTT. V and J are TRDV2 and TRDJ1, with 13 bases fitting TRDD3. CDR3 length: 20 residues. V lost 0 bases to trimming and J lost 0 bases; unmatched junction nucleotides: 12. CDR1 GEAIGNYY and CDR2 EKD come from the germline V gene.

In its sample, this clone was seen a few times. The chain joins TRDV2 to TRDJ1; the match to TRDD3 covers 7 bases. The ends lost 3 bases at V and 1 base at J; junction bases unmatched: 10. The CDR3 is made up of 16 amino acids. Per the germline V gene, CDR1 is GEAIGNYY and CDR2 is EKD. CDR3 in amino acids: CACDPAEGDSTDKLIF. The DNA of the CDR3 is TGTGCCTGTGACCCCGCCGAGGGGGATTCCACCGATAAACTCATCTTT.

This clone is deemed large. The same CDR3 arises from other DNA sequences in this sample as well. The CDR3 reads CALGEPRLVLPTGSYGDGTDKLIF. Written as DNA, the CDR3 is TGTGCTCTTGGGGAGCCCCGACTCGTACTTCCTACGGGGTCTTATGGGGATGGTACCGATAAACTCATCTTT. The J gene is TRDJ1, the V gene TRDV1; 8 bases match TRDD2. The junction had 32 bases not matched to a gene; V was cut back by 3 bases and J by 2 bases. The germline CDR1 and CDR2 sequences are TSWWSYY and QGS. The CDR3 consists of 24 residues.

Remarks on this clone: A single base is all that separates this from a far larger clone, so a read error is likely. The rearrangement uses TRDV1 and TRDJ4; TRDD3 matches 12 bases. The CDR3 sequence is 22 residues long. V shed 3 bases and J 1 base; nucleotides not matched to a gene: 24. Per the germline V gene, CDR1 is TSWWSYY and CDR2 is QGS. CDR3 DNA: TGTGCTCTTGGGGACCATTTCTTCCACCCGCTACTGGGGGATACCCAAGTCAGACCCCTGATCTTT. It codes for CALGDHFFHPLLGDTQVRPLIF.

This clone was recorded a few times. A much bigger clone sits one base away, suggesting this may be a read error. Other nucleotide sequences in the sample specify the same CDR3. CDR3 region: CALGGAVRGDTDKLIF. Here the CDR3 DNA reads TGCGCTCTTGGGGGGGCCGTAAGGGGGGACACCGATAAACTCATCTTT. The chain links TRDV1 to TRDJ1, with D perhaps TRDD3 (6 bases). Per germline, CDR1 TSWWSYY and CDR2 QGS. The CDR3 totals 16 residues.